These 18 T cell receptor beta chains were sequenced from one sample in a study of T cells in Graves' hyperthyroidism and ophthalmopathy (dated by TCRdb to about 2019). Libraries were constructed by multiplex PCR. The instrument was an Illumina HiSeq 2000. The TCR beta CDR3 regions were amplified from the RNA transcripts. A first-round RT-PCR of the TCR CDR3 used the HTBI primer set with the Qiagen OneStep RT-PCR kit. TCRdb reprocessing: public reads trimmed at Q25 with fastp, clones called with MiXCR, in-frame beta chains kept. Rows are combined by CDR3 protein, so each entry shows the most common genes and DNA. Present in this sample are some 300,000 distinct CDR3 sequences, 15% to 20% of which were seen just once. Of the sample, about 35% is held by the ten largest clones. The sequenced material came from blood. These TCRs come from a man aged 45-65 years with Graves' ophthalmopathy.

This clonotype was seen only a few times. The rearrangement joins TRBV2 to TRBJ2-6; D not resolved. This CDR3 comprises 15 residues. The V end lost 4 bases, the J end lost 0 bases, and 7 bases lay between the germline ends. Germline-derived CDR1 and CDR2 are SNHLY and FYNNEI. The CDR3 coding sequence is TGTGCCAGCAGTGTTACACGCTCTGGGGCCAACGTCCTGACTTTC. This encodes CASSVTRSGANVLTF.

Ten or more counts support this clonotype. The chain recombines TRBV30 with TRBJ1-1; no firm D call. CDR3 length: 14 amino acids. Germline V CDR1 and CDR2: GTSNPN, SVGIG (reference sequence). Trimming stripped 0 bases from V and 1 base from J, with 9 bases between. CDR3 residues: CAWSVKVANTEAFF. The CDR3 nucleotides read TGTGCCTGGAGTGTAAAGGTAGCGAACACTGAAGCTTTCTTT.

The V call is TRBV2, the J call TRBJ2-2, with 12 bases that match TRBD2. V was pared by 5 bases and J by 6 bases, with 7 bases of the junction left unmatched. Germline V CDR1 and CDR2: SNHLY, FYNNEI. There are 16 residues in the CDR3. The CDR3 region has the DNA TGTGCCAGCAGTTCATGGGCTAGCGGGAGGGCCGGGGAGCTGTTTTTT. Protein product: CASSSWASGRAGELFF.

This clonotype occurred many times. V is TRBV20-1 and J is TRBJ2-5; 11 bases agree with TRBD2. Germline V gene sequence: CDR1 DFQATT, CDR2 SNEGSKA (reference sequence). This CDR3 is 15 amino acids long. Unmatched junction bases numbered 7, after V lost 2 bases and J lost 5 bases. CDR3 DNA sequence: TGCAGTGCTAGAACTAGCGGGAGTTTACGCGAGACCCAGTACTTC. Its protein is CSARTSGSLRETQYF.

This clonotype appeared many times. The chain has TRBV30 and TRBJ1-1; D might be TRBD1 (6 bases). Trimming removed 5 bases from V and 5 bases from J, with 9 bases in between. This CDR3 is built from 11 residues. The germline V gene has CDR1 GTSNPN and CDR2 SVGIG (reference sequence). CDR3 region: CAWFTGTEAFF. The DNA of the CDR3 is TGTGCCTGGTTCACAGGGACTGAAGCTTTCTTT.

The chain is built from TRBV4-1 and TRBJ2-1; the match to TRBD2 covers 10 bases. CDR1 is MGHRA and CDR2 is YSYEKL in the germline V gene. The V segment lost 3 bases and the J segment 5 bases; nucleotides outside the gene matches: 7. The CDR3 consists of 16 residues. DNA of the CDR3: TGCGCCAGCAGCCAGCCGGGACTAGCGCAAAACAATGAGCAGTTCTTC. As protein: CASSQPGLAQNNEQFF.

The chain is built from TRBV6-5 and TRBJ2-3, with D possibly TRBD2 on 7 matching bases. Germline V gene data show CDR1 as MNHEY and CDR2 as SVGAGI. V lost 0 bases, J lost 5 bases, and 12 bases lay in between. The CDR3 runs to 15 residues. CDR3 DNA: TGTGCCAGCAGTTACTCGAGGGGGGGCCAAGATACGCAGTATTTT. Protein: CASSYSRGGQDTQYF.

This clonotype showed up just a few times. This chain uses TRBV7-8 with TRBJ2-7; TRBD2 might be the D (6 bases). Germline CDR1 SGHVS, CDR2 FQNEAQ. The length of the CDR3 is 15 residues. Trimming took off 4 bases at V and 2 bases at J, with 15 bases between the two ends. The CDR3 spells CASSSPGTAAYEQYF. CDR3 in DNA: TGTGCCAGCAGCTCCCCCGGGACTGCAGCCTACGAGCAGTACTTC.

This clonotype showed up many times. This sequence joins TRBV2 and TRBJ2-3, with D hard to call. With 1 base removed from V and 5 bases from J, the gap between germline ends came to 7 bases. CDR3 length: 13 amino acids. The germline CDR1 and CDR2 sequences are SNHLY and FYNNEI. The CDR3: CASSEDSGDTQYF. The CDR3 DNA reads TGTGCCAGCAGTGAAGACAGTGGAGATACGCAGTATTTT.

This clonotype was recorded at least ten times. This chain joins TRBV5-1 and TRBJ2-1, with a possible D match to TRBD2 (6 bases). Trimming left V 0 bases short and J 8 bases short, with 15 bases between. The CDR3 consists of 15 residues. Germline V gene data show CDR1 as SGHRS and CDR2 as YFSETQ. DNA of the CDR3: TGCGCCAGCAGCTTGGATAGCGGTGGGGGGTATGAGCAGTTCTTC. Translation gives CASSLDSGGGYEQFF.

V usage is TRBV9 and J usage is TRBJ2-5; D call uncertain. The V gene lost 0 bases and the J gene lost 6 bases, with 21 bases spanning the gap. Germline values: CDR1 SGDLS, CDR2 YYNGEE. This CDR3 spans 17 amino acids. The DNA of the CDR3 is TGTGCCAGCAGCGTAGATCCCCTAGGTCTCCGTTTAAAGACCCAGTACTTC. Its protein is CASSVDPLGLRLKTQYF. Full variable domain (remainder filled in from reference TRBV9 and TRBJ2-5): DSGVTQTPKHLITATGQRVTLRCSPRSGDLSVYWYQQSLDQGLQFLIQYYNGEERAKGNILERFSAQQFPDLHSELNLSSLELGDSALYFCASSVDPLGLRLKTQYFGPGTRLLVL.

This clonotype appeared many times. This CDR3 reads CASSLVGGDTEAFF. For the CDR3, the DNA is TGTGCCAGCAGTTTGGTTGGAGGGGACACTGAAGCTTTCTTT. The rearrangement links TRBV28 to TRBJ1-1; a weak D match, TRBD1 (5 bases). The CDR3 extends over 14 amino acids. Trimming pared 3 bases from V and 3 bases from J, leaving 11 bases between. Germline CDR1 MDHEN, CDR2 SYDVKM. Using reference TRBV28 and TRBJ1-1 for the parts outside the CDR3, the full variable domain is DVKVTQSSRYLVKRTGEKVFLECVQDMDHENMFWYRQDPGLGLRLIYFSYDVKMKEKGDIPEGYSVSREKKERFSLILESASTNQTSMYLCASSLVGGDTEAFFGQGTRLTVV.

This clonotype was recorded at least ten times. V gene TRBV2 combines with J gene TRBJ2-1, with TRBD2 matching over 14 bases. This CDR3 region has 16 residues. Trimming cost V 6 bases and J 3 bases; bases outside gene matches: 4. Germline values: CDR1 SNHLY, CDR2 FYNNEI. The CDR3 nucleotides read TGTGCCAGCAGACGACTAGCGGGAGGGTTCTACAATGAGCAGTTCTTC. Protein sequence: CASRRLAGGFYNEQFF.

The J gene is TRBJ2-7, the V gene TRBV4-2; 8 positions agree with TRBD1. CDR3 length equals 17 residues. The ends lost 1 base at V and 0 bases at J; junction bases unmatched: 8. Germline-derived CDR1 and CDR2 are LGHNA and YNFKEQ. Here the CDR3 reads CASSQGRRQGNSYEQYF. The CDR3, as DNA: TGTGCCAGCAGCCAAGGGCGGAGACAGGGGAACTCCTACGAGCAGTACTTC.

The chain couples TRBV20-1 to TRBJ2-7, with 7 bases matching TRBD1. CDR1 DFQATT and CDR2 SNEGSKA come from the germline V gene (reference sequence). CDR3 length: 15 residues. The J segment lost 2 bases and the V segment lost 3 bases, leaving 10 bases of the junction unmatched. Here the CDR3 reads CSASPLDRVAYEQYF. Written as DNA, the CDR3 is TGCAGTGCTAGTCCCCTCGACAGGGTAGCCTACGAGCAGTACTTC.

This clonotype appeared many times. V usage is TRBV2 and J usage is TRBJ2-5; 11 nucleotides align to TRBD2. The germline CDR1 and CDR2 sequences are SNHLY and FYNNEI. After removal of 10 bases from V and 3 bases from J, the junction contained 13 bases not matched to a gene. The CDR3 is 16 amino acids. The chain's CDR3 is CAILPRLAGGKETQYF. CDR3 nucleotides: TGTGCCATCTTGCCTAGGCTAGCGGGAGGAAAAGAGACCCAGTACTTC. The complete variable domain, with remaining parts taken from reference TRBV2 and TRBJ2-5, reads EPEVTQTPSHQVTQMGQEVILRCVPISNHLYFYWYRQILGQKVEFLVSFYNNEISEKSEIFDDQFSVERPDGSNFTLKIRSTKLEDSAMYFCAILPRLAGGKETQYFGPGTRLLVL.

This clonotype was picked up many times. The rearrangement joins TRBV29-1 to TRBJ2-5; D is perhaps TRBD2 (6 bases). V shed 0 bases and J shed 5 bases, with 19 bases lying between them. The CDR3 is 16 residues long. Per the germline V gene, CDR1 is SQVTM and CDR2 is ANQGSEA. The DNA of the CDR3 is TGCAGCGTTGAAGATCAGTCCTTCACTGGGAGGGAGACCCAGTACTTC. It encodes CSVEDQSFTGRETQYF. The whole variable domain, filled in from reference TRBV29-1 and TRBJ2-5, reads SAVISQKPSRDICQRGTSLTIQCQVDSQVTMMFWYRQQPGQSLTLIATANQGSEATYESGFVIDKFPISRPNLTFSTLTVSNMSPEDSSIYLCSVEDQSFTGRETQYFGPGTRLLVL.

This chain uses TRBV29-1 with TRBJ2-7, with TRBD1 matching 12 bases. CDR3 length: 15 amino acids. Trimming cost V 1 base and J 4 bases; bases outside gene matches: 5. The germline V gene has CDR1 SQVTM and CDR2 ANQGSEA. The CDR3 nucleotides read TGCAGCGTTGAAGGGCGGGACAGGGGGCTATACGAGCAGTACTTC. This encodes CSVEGRDRGLYEQYF.